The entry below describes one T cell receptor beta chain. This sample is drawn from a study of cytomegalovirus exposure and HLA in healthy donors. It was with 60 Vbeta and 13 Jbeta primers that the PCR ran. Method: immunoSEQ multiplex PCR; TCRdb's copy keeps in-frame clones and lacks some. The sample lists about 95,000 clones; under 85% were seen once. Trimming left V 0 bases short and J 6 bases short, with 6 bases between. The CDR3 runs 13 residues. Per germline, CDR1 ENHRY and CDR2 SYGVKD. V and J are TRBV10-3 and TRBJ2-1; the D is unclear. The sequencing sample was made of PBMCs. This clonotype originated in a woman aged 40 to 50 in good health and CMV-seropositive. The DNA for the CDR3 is TGTGCCATCAGTGAGTCGTCGGGCAATGAGCAGTTCTTC. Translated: CAISESSGNEQFF.